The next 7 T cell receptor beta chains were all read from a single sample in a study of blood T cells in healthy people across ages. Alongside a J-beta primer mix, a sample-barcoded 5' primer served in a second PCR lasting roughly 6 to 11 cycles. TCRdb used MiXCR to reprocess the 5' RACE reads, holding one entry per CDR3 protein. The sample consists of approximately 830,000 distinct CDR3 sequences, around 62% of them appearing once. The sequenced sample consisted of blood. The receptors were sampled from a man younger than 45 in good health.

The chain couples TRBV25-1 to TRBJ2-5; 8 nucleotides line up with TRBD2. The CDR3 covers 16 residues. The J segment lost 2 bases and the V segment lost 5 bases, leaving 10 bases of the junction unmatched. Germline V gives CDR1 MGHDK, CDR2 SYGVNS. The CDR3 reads CASSQGILAAQETQYF. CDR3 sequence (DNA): TGTGCCAGCAGTCAAGGGATACTAGCGGCTCAAGAGACCCAGTACTTC.

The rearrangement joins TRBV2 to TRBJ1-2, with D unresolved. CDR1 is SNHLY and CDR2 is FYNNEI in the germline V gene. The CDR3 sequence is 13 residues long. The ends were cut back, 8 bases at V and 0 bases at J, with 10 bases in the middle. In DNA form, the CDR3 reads TGTGCCAGCCCTGAGGGAGCTAACTATGGCTACACCTTC. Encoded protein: CASPEGANYGYTF. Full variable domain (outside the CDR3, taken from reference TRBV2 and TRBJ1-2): EPEVTQTPSHQVTQMGQEVILRCVPISNHLYFYWYRQILGQKVEFLVSFYNNEISEKSEIFDDQFSVERPDGSNFTLKIRSTKLEDSAMYFCASPEGANYGYTFGSGTRLTVV.

The CDR3 sequence: CASSSLEVQYF. In DNA form, the CDR3 reads TGTGCCAGCAGTTCCCTAGAGGTCCAGTACTTC. The chain is built from TRBV6-5 and TRBJ2-5; no clear D gene. The germline V gene has CDR1 MNHEY and CDR2 SVGAGI. The CDR3 runs to 11 residues. Trimming took off 4 bases at V and 10 bases at J, with 10 bases between the two ends.

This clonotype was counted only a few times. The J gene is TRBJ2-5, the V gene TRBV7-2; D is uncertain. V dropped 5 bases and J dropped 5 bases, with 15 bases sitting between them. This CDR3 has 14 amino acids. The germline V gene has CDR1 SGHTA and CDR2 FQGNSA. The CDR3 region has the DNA TGTGCCAGCAGCCGGACGGGCGGTTGGGAGACCCAGTACTTC. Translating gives CASSRTGGWETQYF.

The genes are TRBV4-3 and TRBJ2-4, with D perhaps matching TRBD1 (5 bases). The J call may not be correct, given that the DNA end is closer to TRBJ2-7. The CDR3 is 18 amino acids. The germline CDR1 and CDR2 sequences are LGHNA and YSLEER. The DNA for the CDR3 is TGCGCCAGCAGCCAAGATCTGCAGGGTGGCCTTCTTTCGGACGAGCAGTACTTC. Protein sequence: CASSQDLQGGLLSDEQYF.

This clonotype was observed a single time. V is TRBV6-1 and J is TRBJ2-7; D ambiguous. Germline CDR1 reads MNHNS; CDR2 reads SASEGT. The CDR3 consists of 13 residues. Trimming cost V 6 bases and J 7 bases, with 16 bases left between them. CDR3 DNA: TGTGCCAGCAGAGCACAGCGCCTTGGGGAGCAGTACTTC. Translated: CASRAQRLGEQYF.

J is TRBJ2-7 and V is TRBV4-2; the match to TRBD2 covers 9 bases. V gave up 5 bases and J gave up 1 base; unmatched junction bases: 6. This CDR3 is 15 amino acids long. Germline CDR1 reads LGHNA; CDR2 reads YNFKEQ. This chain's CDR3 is CASSRTSVMSYEQYF. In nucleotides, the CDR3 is TGTGCCAGCAGCAGGACTAGCGTCATGTCCTACGAGCAGTACTTC.